Below, one T cell receptor beta chain is given with its context. Its recognized antigen is unknown. It has no much larger one-base neighbor in the sample; base qualities were not kept. According to the germline V gene, CDR1 reads MGHDK and CDR2 reads SYGVNS. The CDR3 holds 14 amino acids from the cysteine to the phenylalanine. The read is trimmed to its CDR3 DNA, 42 bases read in frame from base 1. V drops 3 bases and J drops 7 bases, leaving 10 bases in between. The time point label on this specimen signifies: cycle 1 day 1 (C1D1), immediately before nivolumab initiation. All trial patients had relapsed after autologous stem cell transplantation, with cohorts A, B and C differing in prior brentuximab vedotin exposure. The trial cohort was composed of 56 patients with relapsed/refractory classical Hodgkin lymphoma, for whom complete response, partial response or progressive disease was recorded as best overall response. Single-agent nivolumab was administered to trial patients in the multi-cohort phase II CheckMate 205 trial. An independent review committee assessed best overall response by applying the 2007 International Working Group response criteria. Trial PBMCs were collected just before the start of nivolumab (C1D1) and during therapy at cycle 2 day 1 and cycle 4 day 1. After peripheral blood was drawn into 8 mL Vacutainer Cell Preparation Tubes, PBMCs were isolated by centrifugation and then cryopreserved.

The data belong to a study of PD-1 blockade in classical Hodgkin lymphoma (dated by TCRdb to about 2020). The study in broad terms: Nivolumab dosing was 3 mg/kg intravenously every 2 weeks, continuing until either disease progression or unacceptable toxicity. The study used TCR beta sequencing and CyTOF to define a peripheral blood immune signature of response to PD-1 blockade in classical Hodgkin lymphoma.

The paper's findings and limits, for the study overall: Diversity was lower in patients who began nivolumab less than 1 year after ASCT, so these patients were left out of later analyses to avoid confounding by immune reconstitution. Among trial patients, those achieving complete response had baseline diversity similar to that of newly diagnosed patients, while diversity was significantly lower in partial responders and progressors. Baseline TCR diversity was reported to be lower in newly diagnosed patients than in healthy donors, and even lower in relapsed/refractory patients. The study covered only a single clinical trial cohort, and the causes of the repertoire differences, possibly disease activity or prior therapy, were still not defined. CD4+ but not CD8+ TCR diversity rose significantly by C4D1 (p=0.0027 vs p=0.16), most apparent in complete responders (p=0.02).

Genomic DNA was extracted with the Qiagen DNeasy kit from unsorted PBMCs and from negatively selected CD4+ and CD8+ fractions. Amplification of TCR beta CDR3 regions was done by immunoSEQ multiplex PCR with primers that anneal to V and J segments. A synthetic immune receptor repertoire was used to minimize amplification bias, and any remaining bias was removed computationally after sequencing. The original methods were these. Custom Python scripts were used to quantify repertoire diversity as the Shannon entropy index. Unsorted, CD4+ and CD8+ repertoires were analyzed separately, except in combined analyses where CD4+ and CD8+ sequences were merged in silico. A clone was considered expanded if an increase in frequency of at least 2-fold after treatment relative to C1D1 was found, and a pseudocount of 0.5 was applied to clones undetected at baseline. Clones with 0 or 1 copy at C1D1 were classified as singleton clones, and clones with 2 or more copies were classified as non-singleton clones. By matching protein sequences in sorted samples from the same patient, clones expanded in unsorted samples were annotated as CD4+, CD8+ or unknown. Wilcoxon tests were applied to paired samples to test diversity changes from C1D1 to C4D1. In TCRdb, the immuneACCESS table is reduced to in-frame sequences with V and J assigned. These tables do not hold every clone; where another copy was compared, an unresolved V gene accounts for under half, and the others remain unexplained. The DNA was the basis for D and trimming; V, J and clone size are from that table. In all, the sample holds about 59,000 clones, and 90% of those were seen once. The ten largest clonotypes hold 7.5% to 10% of the sample.

This receptor was taken from a human donor with classical Hodgkin lymphoma. The rearranged chain carries TRBV25-1 and TRBJ1-6; no confident D gene assignment can be made. Specimen: peripheral blood mononuclear cells (PBMCs), collected at baseline. The CDR3 here reads CASSDGSRNSPLHF. The nucleotide sequence reads TGTGCCAGCAGTGACGGGAGCCGAAATTCACCCCTCCACTTT.